This is a list of T cell receptor beta chains from one sample in a study of cytomegalovirus exposure and HLA in healthy donors. Some clones are missing from TCRdb's copy, which holds only in-frame ones; the method was immunoSEQ multiplex PCR. There are about 100,000 clones in the sample; about 77% occur only once, and approximately 4.3% lies in the top ten. The material sequenced was PBMCs. These receptors were obtained from a woman aged 18-30 years in good health and CMV-seropositive. Each CDR3 is given with its conserved first and last residue. Each record gives: CDR3 DNA, CDR3 protein, D gene, J gene, clone size, CDR3 length, V gene. The D gene is left open where the match is weak. Expanded clones are given a class, and other clones once, few, many or no size at all.

TGTGCCACCAGCAGATCCTTAACCGAAGGAGGTGAGCAGTTCTTC	CATSRSLTEGGEQFF	-	TRBJ2-1	-	15	TRBV15
TGCAGCGTTGACGCACCAGGTCCCTTCGGTTACGAGCAGTACTTC	CSVDAPGPFGYEQYF	-	TRBJ2-7	-	15	TRBV29-1
TGTGCCATCAGTGAGTCCAGCGGGGGCACAGATACGCAGTATTTT	CAISESSGGTDTQYF	TRBD2	TRBJ2-3	once	15	TRBV10-3
TGTGCCAGCAGTTTAACGGGATATGGGGAGCAGTTCTTC	CASSLTGYGEQFF	-	TRBJ2-1	few	13	TRBV28
TGTGCCAGCAGTTGGACAGGGCCAGCCTACGAGCAGTACTTC	CASSWTGPAYEQYF	TRBD1	TRBJ2-7	-	14	TRBV2
TGCGCCAGCAGCTTGGCAGGGTTTGAGACCCAGTACTTC	CASSLAGFETQYF	-	TRBJ2-5	-	13	TRBV5-1
TGCGCCAGCAGCGGGGCCGGGACTAGCTACGAGCAGTACTTC	CASSGAGTSYEQYF	TRBD2	TRBJ2-7	-	14	TRBV5-1
TGTGCCAGCTCCCGACAGGGACTTGGGGACGAGCAGTACTTC	CASSRQGLGDEQYF	-	TRBJ2-7	-	14	TRBV18
TGTGCCAGCAGCTTAATGGGGGGGCGAGAGACCCAGTACTTC	CASSLMGGRETQYF	-	TRBJ2-5	-	14	TRBV11-1
TGCGCCAGCAGCGCGGGACAGTACTACGAGCAGTACTTC	CASSAGQYYEQYF	-	TRBJ2-7	-	13	TRBV5-1
TGTGCCGTAACCGGCGGGAGGGCCCGCGATGAGCAGTTCTTC	CAVTGGRARDEQFF	TRBD2	TRBJ2-1	-	14	TRBV10-3
TGCGCCAGCAGCCAAGATCTCACAGGGGACTACGAGCAGTACTTC	CASSQDLTGDYEQYF	TRBD1	TRBJ2-7	-	15	TRBV4-3
TGTGCCAGTAGTATAGTGGGCGAGGGCGGGAGGGCACCCTACGAGCAGTACTTC	CASSIVGEGGRAPYEQYF	TRBD2	TRBJ2-7	-	18	TRBV19
TGTGCCAGTAGTATCCTATCCTGGACAGGGGGCCGGGACACTGAAGCTTTCTTT	CASSILSWTGGRDTEAFF	TRBD1	TRBJ1-1	few	18	TRBV19
TGTGCCATCAGTGACACCGCTTCCCGCGGCAACAGGATTTTAGTGACAACTAATGAAAAACTGTTTTTT	CAISDTASRGNRILVTTNEKLFF	-	TRBJ1-4	once	23	TRBV10-3
TGCGCCAGCAGCCCGGGCGAGTGGGGAGACGAGCAGTACTTC	CASSPGEWGDEQYF	-	TRBJ2-7	-	14	TRBV5-1
TGCGCCAGCAGAGACTCCGCAAATGAGCAGTTCTTC	CASRDSANEQFF	-	TRBJ2-1	-	12	TRBV5-1
TGCGCCAGCAGCCAAGAATTCGACAGATCCTCCTACGAGCAGTACTTC	CASSQEFDRSSYEQYF	-	TRBJ2-7	-	16	TRBV4-3
TGTGCCAGCAGCCCGGGACTAATCTCAAATGAGCAGTTCTTC	CASSPGLISNEQFF	TRBD2	TRBJ2-1	-	14	TRBV9
TGTGCCAGCAGCCCCGCCGGCGGGGACTACAATGAGCAGTTCTTC	CASSPAGGDYNEQFF	-	TRBJ2-1	-	15	TRBV7-3